Listed below are T cell receptor beta chains from one sample, sequenced in a study of beta chain features in type 1 diabetes. Only in-frame clones appear in the TCRdb table, and some are missing; sequencing was by immunoSEQ multiplex PCR. The sample shows over 200,000 clones, about a tenth of them seen only once. The specimen was naive CD4+ T cells from blood. The source is a man in his thirties or forties with type 1 diabetes. CDR3s include the opening cysteine and the closing phenylalanine or tryptophan. The order of the fields is D gene, J gene, V gene, clone size, CDR3 length, CDR3 DNA, CDR3 protein. A D gene is named only where the DNA matches it firmly. The size field is filled for only some rows; it gives once, few, many or a size class.

d_call: NA; j_call: TRBJ2-7; v_call: TRBV28; clone_size: NA; cdr3_length: 12; cdr3_nt: TGTGCCAGCAGTTTGAACAGCTACGAGCAGTACTTC; cdr3_aa: CASSLNSYEQYF
d_call: TRBD1; j_call: TRBJ2-1; v_call: TRBV9; clone_size: NA; cdr3_length: 14; cdr3_nt: TGTGCCAGCAGCGTAACGGACAGGGGGCGCATCCAGTTCTTC; cdr3_aa: CASSVTDRGRIQFF
d_call: NA; j_call: TRBJ2-5; v_call: TRBV6-1; clone_size: few; cdr3_length: 15; cdr3_nt: TGTGCCAGCAGTGTTATAGGACAGTACCAAGAGACCCAGTACTTC; cdr3_aa: CASSVIGQYQETQYF
d_call: TRBD2; j_call: TRBJ2-3; v_call: TRBV6-1; clone_size: few; cdr3_length: 14; cdr3_nt: TGTGCCAGCAGTGCTAGCGGGGGGGCGGATACGCAGTATTTT; cdr3_aa: CASSASGGADTQYF
d_call: NA; j_call: TRBJ2-1; v_call: TRBV30; clone_size: NA; cdr3_length: 17; cdr3_nt: TGTGCCTGGAGGGGAGGGGGGATTATTGGCTCCTACAATGAGCAGTTCTTC; cdr3_aa: CAWRGGGIIGSYNEQFF
d_call: NA; j_call: TRBJ2-3; v_call: TRBV2; clone_size: NA; cdr3_length: 13; cdr3_nt: TGTGCCAGCAGTGGAGGTTCCACAGATACGCAGTATTTT; cdr3_aa: CASSGGSTDTQYF
d_call: NA; j_call: TRBJ2-1; v_call: TRBV7-9; clone_size: few; cdr3_length: 15; cdr3_nt: TGTGCCAGCAGCTTACGCGGCAGCTCCTACAATGAGCAGTTCTTC; cdr3_aa: CASSLRGSSYNEQFF
d_call: NA; j_call: TRBJ1-4; v_call: TRBV28; clone_size: once; cdr3_length: 15; cdr3_nt: TGTGCCAGCAGCTCCATTATGCTACGTAGTGAAAAACTGTTTTTT; cdr3_aa: CASSSIMLRSEKLFF
d_call: TRBD2; j_call: TRBJ2-3; v_call: TRBV6-5; clone_size: NA; cdr3_length: 14; cdr3_nt: TGTGCCAGCAGGAGGGACTACCTGGCAGATACGCAGTATTTT; cdr3_aa: CASRRDYLADTQYF
d_call: NA; j_call: TRBJ2-1; v_call: TRBV19; clone_size: NA; cdr3_length: 15; cdr3_nt: TGTGCCAGTAGTATAAGTGGGGGGTCCTACAATGAGCAGTTCTTC; cdr3_aa: CASSISGGSYNEQFF
d_call: NA; j_call: TRBJ1-5; v_call: TRBV2; clone_size: NA; cdr3_length: 15; cdr3_nt: TGTGCCAGCAGTGCTTCTCGCGGGGGAGAACAGCCCCAGCATTTT; cdr3_aa: CASSASRGGEQPQHF
d_call: TRBD2; j_call: TRBJ2-1; v_call: TRBV29-1; clone_size: few; cdr3_length: 13; cdr3_nt: TGCAGCGCCGCGGGACTAGCTAACAATGAGCAGTTCTTC; cdr3_aa: CSAAGLANNEQFF
d_call: NA; j_call: TRBJ2-7; v_call: TRBV7-3; clone_size: few; cdr3_length: 13; cdr3_nt: TGTGCCAGCAGCTTAACGCGGGGCTACGAGCAGTACTTC; cdr3_aa: CASSLTRGYEQYF
d_call: TRBD1; j_call: TRBJ1-5; v_call: TRBV10-2; clone_size: few; cdr3_length: 13; cdr3_nt: TGCGCCTCCTCGGACAGGGACAGGCAGCCCCAGCATTTT; cdr3_aa: CASSDRDRQPQHF
d_call: TRBD1; j_call: TRBJ1-1; v_call: TRBV9; clone_size: NA; cdr3_length: 16; cdr3_nt: TGTGCCAGCAGCGTCCGGGACAGGGGTCGAAACACTGAAGCTTTCTTT; cdr3_aa: CASSVRDRGRNTEAFF
d_call: NA; j_call: TRBJ1-1; v_call: TRBV14; clone_size: few; cdr3_length: 16; cdr3_nt: TGTGCCAGCAGCCAAGTACTCGTGCGGCGGGGCACTGAAGCTTTCTTT; cdr3_aa: CASSQVLVRRGTEAFF
d_call: NA; j_call: TRBJ1-6; v_call: TRBV7-2; clone_size: few; cdr3_length: 14; cdr3_nt: TGTGCCAGCAGCCCTGGACAGAATAATTCACCCCTCCACTTT; cdr3_aa: CASSPGQNNSPLHF
d_call: TRBD1; j_call: TRBJ1-2; v_call: TRBV20-1; clone_size: NA; cdr3_length: 11; cdr3_nt: TGCAGTGCTAGACCCGACAGGGGGTACACCTTC; cdr3_aa: CSARPDRGYTF
d_call: NA; j_call: TRBJ2-1; v_call: TRBV29-1; clone_size: NA; cdr3_length: 12; cdr3_nt: TGCAGCGGGGGCGGGGAGGCGACTGAGCAGTTCTTC; cdr3_aa: CSGGGEATEQFF
d_call: NA; j_call: TRBJ2-1; v_call: TRBV29-1; clone_size: few; cdr3_length: 10; cdr3_nt: TGCAGCGCGTATGACAATGAGCAGTTCTTC; cdr3_aa: CSAYDNEQFF
d_call: TRBD1; j_call: TRBJ1-6; v_call: TRBV7-9; clone_size: few; cdr3_length: 14; cdr3_nt: TGTGCCAGCAGTCACGACAGGGTGGATTCACCCCTCCACTTT; cdr3_aa: CASSHDRVDSPLHF
d_call: TRBD1; j_call: TRBJ1-5; v_call: TRBV2; clone_size: few; cdr3_length: 16; cdr3_nt: TGTGCCAGCAGTGAACTAGGCAGGGGGCACGATCAGCCCCAGCATTTT; cdr3_aa: CASSELGRGHDQPQHF
d_call: NA; j_call: TRBJ1-5; v_call: TRBV11-2; clone_size: NA; cdr3_length: 15; cdr3_nt: TGTGCCAGCAGCTCGGACGGAGGCCCTTATCAGCCCCAGCATTTT; cdr3_aa: CASSSDGGPYQPQHF
d_call: TRBD1; j_call: TRBJ2-7; v_call: TRBV5-1; clone_size: few; cdr3_length: 14; cdr3_nt: TGCGCCAGCAGCTTGGGGGACAGGGTTGACGAGCAGTACTTC; cdr3_aa: CASSLGDRVDEQYF
d_call: NA; j_call: TRBJ2-5; v_call: TRBV5-1; clone_size: NA; cdr3_length: 14; cdr3_nt: TGCGCCAGCAGACCAGGGGGGTACCAAGAGACCCAGTACTTC; cdr3_aa: CASRPGGYQETQYF
d_call: NA; j_call: TRBJ1-6; v_call: TRBV10-3; clone_size: NA; cdr3_length: 14; cdr3_nt: TGTGCCATCTCGGGAGGCAGGGACAATTCACCCCTCCACTTT; cdr3_aa: CAISGGRDNSPLHF
d_call: NA; j_call: TRBJ2-5; v_call: TRBV7-2; clone_size: NA; cdr3_length: 14; cdr3_nt: TGTGCCAGCAGCCCAGGGACTGGAGTGGAGACCCAGTACTTC; cdr3_aa: CASSPGTGVETQYF
d_call: TRBD2; j_call: TRBJ2-1; v_call: TRBV28; clone_size: few; cdr3_length: 15; cdr3_nt: TGTGCCAGCAGACGAGCGGGAAACTCCTACAATGAGCAGTTCTTC; cdr3_aa: CASRRAGNSYNEQFF
d_call: TRBD2; j_call: TRBJ2-3; v_call: TRBV11-2; clone_size: NA; cdr3_length: 14; cdr3_nt: TGTGCCAGCAGCTTAGGGCTAGCGGCAGATACGCAGTATTTT; cdr3_aa: CASSLGLAADTQYF
d_call: TRBD2; j_call: TRBJ2-1; v_call: TRBV9; clone_size: few; cdr3_length: 15; cdr3_nt: TGTGCCAGCAGCGTAGGGGGGGGGACCTACAATGAGCAGTTCTTC; cdr3_aa: CASSVGGGTYNEQFF
d_call: TRBD2; j_call: TRBJ2-1; v_call: TRBV7-3; clone_size: NA; cdr3_length: 15; cdr3_nt: TGTGCCAGCAGCTTAAGGCGGGGGGGCCGAAATGAGCAGTTCTTC; cdr3_aa: CASSLRRGGRNEQFF
d_call: TRBD1; j_call: TRBJ2-7; v_call: TRBV7-9; clone_size: few; cdr3_length: 13; cdr3_nt: TGTGCCAGCAGCGACTTAGCAGGGGGCGAGCAGTACTTC; cdr3_aa: CASSDLAGGEQYF
d_call: NA; j_call: TRBJ1-2; v_call: TRBV19; clone_size: NA; cdr3_length: 12; cdr3_nt: TGTGCCAGTAGTGGCAGGGGATATGGCTACACCTTC; cdr3_aa: CASSGRGYGYTF
d_call: NA; j_call: TRBJ1-6; v_call: TRBV18; clone_size: few; cdr3_length: 16; cdr3_nt: TGTGCCAGCTCACCTTCCACCGGGACTGCAAATTCACCCCTCCACTTT; cdr3_aa: CASSPSTGTANSPLHF
d_call: NA; j_call: TRBJ2-3; v_call: TRBV7-3; clone_size: NA; cdr3_length: 13; cdr3_nt: TGTGCCAGCAGCTTAAGGTACCGGGATACGCAGTATTTT; cdr3_aa: CASSLRYRDTQYF
d_call: TRBD1; j_call: TRBJ2-5; v_call: TRBV5-1; clone_size: few; cdr3_length: 15; cdr3_nt: TGCGCCAGCAGGCCTACAGGGGGAGAGGTAGAGACCCAGTACTTC; cdr3_aa: CASRPTGGEVETQYF
d_call: NA; j_call: TRBJ2-1; v_call: TRBV4-1; clone_size: NA; cdr3_length: 16; cdr3_nt: TGCGCCAGCAGCCGAGACAGGTTATTGGAATACAATGAGCAGTTCTTC; cdr3_aa: CASSRDRLLEYNEQFF
d_call: NA; j_call: TRBJ2-3; v_call: TRBV7-3; clone_size: few; cdr3_length: 13; cdr3_nt: TGTGCCAGCAGCCCGCGGCATCAAGATACGCAGTATTTT; cdr3_aa: CASSPRHQDTQYF
d_call: NA; j_call: TRBJ2-1; v_call: TRBV7-9; clone_size: few; cdr3_length: 12; cdr3_nt: TGTGCCAGCAGCCTTTTGGCGGATGAGCAGTTCTTC; cdr3_aa: CASSLLADEQFF
d_call: TRBD1; j_call: TRBJ1-2; v_call: TRBV10-3; clone_size: few; cdr3_length: 12; cdr3_nt: TGTGCCATCAGTGGGACAGGGAATGGCTACACCTTC; cdr3_aa: CAISGTGNGYTF
d_call: TRBD1; j_call: TRBJ2-4; v_call: TRBV18; clone_size: NA; cdr3_length: 14; cdr3_nt: TGTGCCAGCTCACCGGGACAGGGTTTGGGCATTCAGTACTTC; cdr3_aa: CASSPGQGLGIQYF
d_call: NA; j_call: TRBJ1-4; v_call: TRBV5-4; clone_size: few; cdr3_length: 12; cdr3_nt: TGTGCCAGCCGTGGAGCGAATGAAAAACTGTTTTTT; cdr3_aa: CASRGANEKLFF
d_call: NA; j_call: TRBJ2-7; v_call: TRBV23-1; clone_size: NA; cdr3_length: 13; cdr3_nt: TGCGCCAGCAGGGCAGGTCGCGTCGACGAGCAGTACTTC; cdr3_aa: CASRAGRVDEQYF
d_call: NA; j_call: TRBJ2-7; v_call: TRBV6-5; clone_size: NA; cdr3_length: 13; cdr3_nt: TGTGCCAGCAGCCGGGTTACCTCCTACGAGCAGTACTTC; cdr3_aa: CASSRVTSYEQYF
d_call: TRBD1; j_call: TRBJ2-7; v_call: TRBV5-1; clone_size: NA; cdr3_length: 15; cdr3_nt: TGCGCCAGCAGTAAATCGGGACAGGGGTCATACGAGCAGTACTTC; cdr3_aa: CASSKSGQGSYEQYF
d_call: NA; j_call: TRBJ2-5; v_call: TRBV7-9; clone_size: NA; cdr3_length: 13; cdr3_nt: TGTGCCAGCAGGCGACGGGTTCAAGAGACCCAGTACTTC; cdr3_aa: CASRRRVQETQYF
d_call: NA; j_call: TRBJ2-5; v_call: TRBV7-2; clone_size: few; cdr3_length: 16; cdr3_nt: TGTGCCAGCAGCTTCGTGTCAGGGTACTATCAAGAGACCCAGTACTTC; cdr3_aa: CASSFVSGYYQETQYF
d_call: TRBD1; j_call: TRBJ1-6; v_call: TRBV7-3; clone_size: NA; cdr3_length: 15; cdr3_nt: TGTGCCAGCAGCTCATACAGGGGACTGAATTCACCCCTCCACTTT; cdr3_aa: CASSSYRGLNSPLHF
d_call: TRBD2; j_call: TRBJ2-1; v_call: TRBV5-1; clone_size: few; cdr3_length: 18; cdr3_nt: TGCGCCAGCAGCTTGTCTAGCGGGGGCCCTAGCTCCTACAATGAGCAGTTCTTC; cdr3_aa: CASSLSSGGPSSYNEQFF
d_call: NA; j_call: TRBJ1-2; v_call: TRBV28; clone_size: few; cdr3_length: 14; cdr3_nt: TGTGCCAGTCGTGTTCTGGCCTCTAACTATGGCTACACCTTC; cdr3_aa: CASRVLASNYGYTF
d_call: TRBD2; j_call: TRBJ2-1; v_call: TRBV11-1; clone_size: NA; cdr3_length: 18; cdr3_nt: TGTGCCAGCAGCTTAGTTCTAGCGGGGGGAGGGTCCTACAATGAGCAGTTCTTC; cdr3_aa: CASSLVLAGGGSYNEQFF
d_call: NA; j_call: TRBJ1-1; v_call: TRBV7-2; clone_size: NA; cdr3_length: 13; cdr3_nt: TGTGCCAGCAGCTTCGGCGGGAACACTGAAGCTTTCTTT; cdr3_aa: CASSFGGNTEAFF
d_call: NA; j_call: TRBJ1-2; v_call: TRBV11-2; clone_size: few; cdr3_length: 13; cdr3_nt: TGTGCCAGCAGCCTCGTAGCTAACTATGGCTACACCTTC; cdr3_aa: CASSLVANYGYTF
d_call: TRBD2; j_call: TRBJ2-1; v_call: TRBV19; clone_size: few; cdr3_length: 15; cdr3_nt: TGTGCCAGTAGTATATATGGGACTAGCGTTATCGAGCAGTTCTTC; cdr3_aa: CASSIYGTSVIEQFF
d_call: NA; j_call: TRBJ1-1; v_call: TRBV19; clone_size: NA; cdr3_length: 15; cdr3_nt: TGTGCCAGTAGTATCTATCCGGGTGGAGGTTTCAAAGCTTTCTTT; cdr3_aa: CASSIYPGGGFKAFF
d_call: NA; j_call: TRBJ1-2; v_call: TRBV9; clone_size: few; cdr3_length: 15; cdr3_nt: TGTGCCAGCAGCGTAGAGGGGTACGCTAACTATGGCTACACCTTC; cdr3_aa: CASSVEGYANYGYTF
d_call: TRBD1; j_call: TRBJ1-4; v_call: TRBV5-1; clone_size: few; cdr3_length: 14; cdr3_nt: TGCGCCAGCAGGTTGACAGGGTATGCTGAAAAACTGTTTTTT; cdr3_aa: CASRLTGYAEKLFF
d_call: TRBD2; j_call: TRBJ2-5; v_call: TRBV6-5; clone_size: few; cdr3_length: 14; cdr3_nt: TGTGCCAGCAGCGAAAACGGGAGGGAGGAGACCCAGTACTTC; cdr3_aa: CASSENGREETQYF
d_call: NA; j_call: TRBJ2-3; v_call: TRBV11-2; clone_size: few; cdr3_length: 16; cdr3_nt: TGTGCCAGCAGCTTAGGCAGGGGGGTTGTGACAGATACGCAGTATTTT; cdr3_aa: CASSLGRGVVTDTQYF